The present TCR beta chain was sequenced within a study of blood T cell repertoires in COVID-19. Turning to the study itself: Sites in the United States, Italy and Spain provided acute and convalescent COVID-19 samples. T cells, B-cell-depleted T cells, or PBMCs supplied cDNA or gDNA.

This CDR3 has 12 amino acids. From germline, CDR1 is SGHNT and CDR2 YYREEE (reference sequence). V was shortened by 4 bases and J by 7 bases, with 12 bases between the two germline ends. Sequencing used immunoSEQ multiplex PCR; TCRdb keeps in-frame clones, though not all of them. The sample gives 250,000 to 350,000 clones, around 90% of which show up once; about 2.2% is in the top ten. The V gene is TRBV5-4, the J gene TRBJ2-7, with D perhaps TRBD2 (6 bases). Sequenced sample: peripheral blood. This clonotype was obtained from a woman in her 50s who had recovered from COVID-19. The CDR3 spells CASSMDYFEQYF. DNA for the CDR3: TGTGCCAGCAGCATGGACTATTTTGAGCAGTACTTC.